The 28 T cell receptor beta chains below were found in one sample sequenced in a study of shared clonotypes between healthy human individuals. Data came from immunoSEQ multiplex PCR; TCRdb stores just in-frame clones and leaves some out. This table has roughly 600,000 clones, 95% to 98% appearing once. Naive CD8 cells lacked CD45RO and underwent positive selection for CCR7, leaving out terminally differentiated effector memory CD45RA+ cells. Specimen: naive CD8+ T cells sorted from blood. Receptor source: a man aged 30-40 years in good health.

The chain carries TRBV4-2 and TRBJ1-4; possible D gene TRBD1, 5 bases. V was shortened by 5 bases and J by 7 bases, with 14 bases between the two germline ends. Germline lookup yields CDR1 LGHNA and CDR2 YNFKEQ. The CDR3 sequence is 14 residues long. The CDR3 region is CASSGHLGGEKLFF. The CDR3 DNA reads as TGTGCCAGCAGCGGACACCTGGGCGGTGAAAAACTGTTTTTT.

The chain is built from TRBV7-8 and TRBJ2-1; D may be TRBD2 (6 bases). The CDR3 has 18 residues. Germline V gene sequence: CDR1 SGHVS, CDR2 FQNEAQ. V gave up 1 base and J gave up 2 bases, with 18 bases separating them. As DNA, the CDR3 is TGTGCCAGCAGCTTAGTTTGGGGAGAGGTAGCGGCCTACAATGAGCAGTTCTTC. It codes for CASSLVWGEVAAYNEQFF.

The chain couples TRBV19 to TRBJ2-5, with 12 bases that match TRBD1. The CDR3 loop spans 15 amino acids. V shed 4 bases and J 4 bases; nucleotides not matched to a gene: 4. Germline lookup yields CDR1 LNHDA and CDR2 SQIVND (reference sequence). The CDR3, as DNA: TGTGCCAGTAGTAGCCCGGGACAGGGGGCAGAGACCCAGTACTTC. This gives the protein CASSSPGQGAETQYF.

V gene TRBV4-2 combines with J gene TRBJ2-7; D is unclear. The CDR3 sequence is 16 residues long. Looked up from germline, CDR1 is LGHNA and CDR2 is YNFKEQ. The V gene lost 0 bases and the J gene lost 0 bases, with 12 bases spanning the gap. The CDR3 loop is CASSQEWNSISYEQYF. Here the CDR3 DNA reads TGTGCCAGCAGCCAAGAATGGAACTCGATCTCCTACGAGCAGTACTTC.

The gene calls are TRBV4-1 and TRBJ2-7; 8 bases match TRBD2. The CDR3 is made up of 14 amino acids. V shed 5 bases, J shed 7 bases, and the junction held 10 bases outside the gene matches. Germline assignment: CDR1 MGHRA and CDR2 YSYEKL. The CDR3 DNA follows: TGCGCCAGCAGCATTCCGGGACTAGTTGAGGAGCAGTACTTC. Amino acids: CASSIPGLVEEQYF.

The chain couples TRBV27 to TRBJ2-3; D uncertain. Germline V gene lookup returns CDR1 MNHEY and CDR2 SMNVEV (reference sequence). The CDR3 loop spans 15 amino acids. Trimming removed 5 bases from V and 4 bases from J, with 16 bases in between. For the CDR3, the DNA is TGTGCCAGCAGTCTCTTTAGCTGGCTCCCAGATACGCAGTATTTT. It translates to CASSLFSWLPDTQYF.

The V and J genes are TRBV6-5 and TRBJ2-7; 10 bases fit TRBD1. Germline values: CDR1 MNHEY, CDR2 SVGAGI. J lost 1 base, V lost 6 bases, and 3 bases had no gene match. The CDR3 has 14 amino acids. The CDR3 here is CASSTDRGSYEQYF. The CDR3 DNA is TGTGCCAGCAGCACGGACAGGGGGTCCTACGAGCAGTACTTC.

V usage is TRBV27 and J usage is TRBJ1-1, with D tentatively TRBD1 (6 bases). The CDR3 consists of 16 residues. The germline V gene has CDR1 MNHEY and CDR2 SMNVEV (reference sequence). The germline V and J ends were trimmed by 5 bases and 1 base, with 17 bases remaining between them. The CDR3 sequence: CASSPLGAGGNTEAFF. The CDR3 DNA is TGTGCCAGCAGTCCCTTGGGGGCGGGGGGGAACACTGAAGCTTTCTTT.

A single count supports this clone. The rearrangement joins TRBV9 to TRBJ2-7; D is unresolved. V was shortened by 4 bases and J by 6 bases, with 11 bases between the two germline ends. Germline V lookup: CDR1 SGDLS, CDR2 YYNGEE. The CDR3 consists of 12 residues. CDR3 bases: TGTGCCAGCAGCCTGCCAACTCCCGAGCAGTACTTC. Protein product: CASSLPTPEQYF.

This rearrangement joins TRBV7-9 to TRBJ2-2; D is possibly TRBD1 (6 bases). CDR3 length: 16 amino acids. The V gene's germline CDR1 is SEHNR and CDR2 FQNEAQ (reference sequence). The V gene lost 6 bases and the J gene lost 1 base, with 15 bases spanning the gap. As DNA, the CDR3 is TGTGCCAGCAGTCAATCCCCGGACAGGAACACCGGGGAGCTGTTTTTT. Amino acids: CASSQSPDRNTGELFF.

The chain has TRBV5-6 and TRBJ2-1; D may match TRBD1 or TRBD2 (5 bases each). The ends were cut back, 3 bases at V and 0 bases at J, with 13 bases in the middle. The CDR3 length is 16 residues. Germline-derived CDR1 and CDR2 are SGHDT and YYEEEE. CDR3 amino acids: CASSSGPVSSYNEQFF. The CDR3 DNA sequence: TGTGCCAGCAGCTCGGGACCGGTAAGCTCCTACAATGAGCAGTTCTTC.

The chain is built from TRBV4-1 and TRBJ2-1, with 9 positions matching TRBD2. V lost 4 bases to trimming and J lost 0 bases; unmatched junction nucleotides: 16. The CDR3 spans 20 residues. The germline V gene encodes CDR1 MGHRA and CDR2 YSYEKL. Written as DNA, the CDR3 is TGCGCCAGCAGCCCCCGACAGGGAGGAAAGCGGGAGGCCTCCTACAATGAGCAGTTCTTC. Amino acid sequence: CASSPRQGGKREASYNEQFF.

J is TRBJ2-2 and V is TRBV10-3; TRBD1 matches 8 bases. The CDR3 has 17 residues. Germline V gene lookup returns CDR1 ENHRY and CDR2 SYGVKD. Trimming cost V 3 bases and J 4 bases; bases outside gene matches: 10. The CDR3 DNA sequence: TGTGCCATCAGTGATACAACTCGGACAGGGCCCACCGGGGAGCTGTTTTTT. Protein product: CAISDTTRTGPTGELFF.

This sequence joins TRBV5-1 and TRBJ2-5, with TRBD2 identical over 8 bases. Trimming took 2 bases from V and 5 from J; bases not matched to a gene: 11. The germline V gene has CDR1 SGHRS and CDR2 YFSETQ. This CDR3 has 16 amino acids. The CDR3 nucleotides are TGCGCCAGCAGCTTACACCCAAGCGGGAGTGGTGAGACCCAGTACTTC. Translating it yields CASSLHPSGSGETQYF.

The chain couples TRBV6-1 to TRBJ2-7; D is perhaps TRBD1 (6 bases). The CDR3 contains 14 residues. Germline CDR1 is MNHNS and CDR2 is SASEGT. V was clipped by 7 bases and J by 3 bases, with 16 bases between them. The CDR3, as DNA: TGTGCCAGCACCTCTGGACAGACAATCTACGAGCAGTACTTC. This sequence encodes CASTSGQTIYEQYF.

The chain has TRBV30 and TRBJ2-1; perhaps TRBD1 as D (6 bases). Trimming shortened V by 4 bases and J by 8 bases, and 24 bases separated the two germline ends. This CDR3 contains 16 residues. Germline CDR1 GTSNPN, CDR2 SVGIG (reference sequence). CDR3 DNA sequence: TGTGCCTGGAATGATGTCGGGGACACCACAGGCGATGAGCAGTTCTTC. Its translation: CAWNDVGDTTGDEQFF.

The chain has TRBV6-1 and TRBJ2-1, with 7 bases lining up with TRBD2. The length of the CDR3 is 15 residues. With 1 base clipped from V and 3 bases from J, the junction kept 3 bases outside the gene matches. Per germline, CDR1 MNHNS and CDR2 SASEGT. In nucleotides, the CDR3 is TGTGCCAGCAGTGAAGTTGGCGGGAGCTACAATGAGCAGTTCTTC. Residues: CASSEVGGSYNEQFF.

The chain is built from TRBV5-1 and TRBJ1-5; D is unresolved. Germline loops: CDR1 SGHRS, CDR2 YFSETQ. There are 15 residues in the CDR3. With 2 bases removed from V and 3 bases from J, the gap between germline ends came to 12 bases. DNA of the CDR3: TGCGCCAGCAGCTTCGAGGGCGGTTCCAATCAGCCCCAGCATTTT. Amino acid sequence: CASSFEGGSNQPQHF.

The rearrangement uses TRBV4-1 and TRBJ2-7; a possible D gene is TRBD2 (6 bases). Deletions cut 1 base from V and 0 bases from J, with 13 bases between. The germline V gene encodes CDR1 MGHRA and CDR2 YSYEKL. The CDR3 sequence is 16 residues long. CDR3 residues: CASSQGLAASSYEQYF. The CDR3, as DNA: TGCGCCAGCAGCCAAGGCTTAGCGGCTAGCTCCTACGAGCAGTACTTC.

Details on this clone: Its ends do not fully match the called genes, so a read error is possible. V gene TRBV5-8 combines with J gene TRBJ2-7; tentatively, D is TRBD1 (7 bases). Germline-derived CDR1 and CDR2 are SGHTS and YDEGEE. The CDR3 contains 14 residues. The CDR3 nucleotides are TGTGCCAGCAGCAAAACAGGGGTGGACTACGAGCAGTGCTTC. Translation gives CASSKTGVDYEQCF.

This chain uses TRBV6-5 with TRBJ2-3, with unresolved D. There are 15 residues in the CDR3. Germline V gene lookup returns CDR1 MNHEY and CDR2 SVGAGI. V was shortened by 0 bases and J by 5 bases, with 12 bases between the two germline ends. This CDR3 reads CASSYSTSVRDTQYF. CDR3 nucleotides: TGTGCCAGCAGTTACTCGACCAGTGTGCGAGATACGCAGTATTTT.

The chain links TRBV12-5 to TRBJ1-1; weak D call: TRBD1 (6 bases). Per germline, CDR1 LGHNT and CDR2 FRNRAP. Between the trimmed V and J ends, which lost 7 bases and 4 bases, there was a span of 25 bases. The CDR3 covers 17 residues. CDR3: CASAAGGGPFMGTEAFF. CDR3 in DNA: TGTGCTAGTGCCGCTGGGGGGGGCCCGTTTATGGGCACTGAAGCTTTCTTT. Full variable domain (rest looked up from reference TRBV12-5 and TRBJ1-1): DARVTQTPRHKVTEMGQEVTMRCQPILGHNTVFWYRQTMMQGLELLAYFRNRAPLDDSGMPKDRFSAEMPDATLATLKIQPSEPRDSAVYFCASAAGGGPFMGTEAFFGQGTRLTVV.

The chain combines TRBV5-5 with TRBJ1-1; D unclear. V lost 7 bases and J lost 3, with 7 bases in between. Germline V gives CDR1 SGHKS, CDR2 YYEKEE (reference sequence). The length of the CDR3 is 11 residues. The CDR3 protein is CASAGDTEAFF. CDR3 sequence (DNA): TGTGCCAGCGCCGGGGACACTGAAGCTTTCTTT.

The chain is built from TRBV5-5 and TRBJ2-7, with TRBD2 matching over 11 bases. Looked up from germline, CDR1 is SGHKS and CDR2 is YYEKEE (reference sequence). This CDR3 spans 16 amino acids. Unmatched junction bases numbered 4, after V lost 0 bases and J lost 2 bases. For the CDR3, the DNA is TGTGCCAGCAGCTTGGTTGGGACTAGCGGAACCTACGAGCAGTACTTC. Amino acids: CASSLVGTSGTYEQYF.

CDR3 nucleotide sequence: TGTGCCAGCAGCCAGGGGCGGGAGACTCCGTTCGGTGAGCAGTTCTTC. Amino acids: CASSQGRETPFGEQFF. This sequence joins TRBV5-6 and TRBJ2-1, with a possible D match to TRBD2 (7 bases). The V end lost 4 bases, the J end lost 9 bases, and 23 bases lay between the germline ends. The CDR3 totals 16 residues. Looked up from germline, CDR1 is SGHDT and CDR2 is YYEEEE.

The chain recombines TRBV13 with TRBJ2-7; 9 bases match TRBD1. Germline V gene data show CDR1 as PRHDT and CDR2 as FYEKMQ (reference sequence). This CDR3 is 14 amino acids long. With V trimmed by 4 bases and J by 4 bases, 5 bases remained unmatched. CDR3 DNA: TGTGCCAGCAGCTCCCCGGGACAGGGTTACGAGCAGTACTTC. This sequence encodes CASSSPGQGYEQYF.

The genes are TRBV6-6 and TRBJ1-4; D unresolved. Germline CDR1 and CDR2: MNHNY and SVGAGI (reference sequence). The germline V and J ends were trimmed by 7 bases and 1 base, with 13 bases remaining between them. This CDR3 has 15 amino acids. The DNA of the CDR3 is TGTGCCAGCACGTCCTTGGAGAGAACTAATGAAAAACTGTTTTTT. This codes for CASTSLERTNEKLFF.

The rearrangement links TRBV6-1 to TRBJ2-7; D remains unclear. Germline V lookup: CDR1 MNHNS, CDR2 SASEGT. The V gene lost 2 bases and the J gene lost 4 bases, with 6 bases spanning the gap. The CDR3 has 12 residues. The CDR3, as DNA: TGTGCCAGCAGTGAAATCGGGTACGAGCAGTACTTC. Amino acid sequence: CASSEIGYEQYF.